This T cell receptor beta chain was captured by sequencing in a study of OX40 agonist ivuxolimab in advanced cancers. Overall study context: The treatment was a fully human IgG2 OX40 agonist, ivuxolimab.

The assay was immunoSEQ multiplex PCR, and TCRdb's table has in-frame clones only and misses some. The sample lists tens of thousands of clones; around 80% were seen once. The CDR3 covers 15 residues. Germline values: CDR1 SGHDT, CDR2 YYEEEE. V gave up 0 bases and J gave up 6 bases, with 15 bases separating them. This sequence originates from an adult with an advanced solid tumor such as melanoma, head and neck, liver or kidney cancer. The rearrangement joins TRBV5-6 to TRBJ1-1; D uncertain. The source was CD4+ or CD8+ T cells sorted from blood, collected in a trial of the OX40 agonist ivuxolimab. CDR3 loop: CASSLALAGAAEAFF. The CDR3 coding sequence is TGTGCCAGCAGCTTGGCCTTGGCAGGTGCGGCTGAAGCTTTCTTT.